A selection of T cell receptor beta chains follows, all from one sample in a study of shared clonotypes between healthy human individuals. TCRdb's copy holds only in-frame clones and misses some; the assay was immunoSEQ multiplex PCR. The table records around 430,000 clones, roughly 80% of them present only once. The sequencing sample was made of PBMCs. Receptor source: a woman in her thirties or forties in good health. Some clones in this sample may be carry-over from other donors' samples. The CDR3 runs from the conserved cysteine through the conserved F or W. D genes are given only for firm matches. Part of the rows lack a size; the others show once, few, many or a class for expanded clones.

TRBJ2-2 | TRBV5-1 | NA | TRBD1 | CASSLGTANTGELFF | TGCGCCAGCAGCCTCGGGACAGCGAACACCGGGGAGCTGTTTTTT
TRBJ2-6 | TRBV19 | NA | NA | CASSTGPGANVLTF | TGTGCCAGTAGTACCGGCCCTGGGGCCAACGTCCTGACTTTC
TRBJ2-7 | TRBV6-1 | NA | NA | CASTPGTPGPEQYF | TGTGCCAGCACCCCCGGGACTCCCGGCCCCGAGCAGTACTTC
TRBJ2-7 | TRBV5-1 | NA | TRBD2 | CASSFTPGTSGRVFYEQYF | TGCGCCAGCAGCTTTACTCCCGGGACTAGCGGGAGAGTTTTCTACGAGCAGTACTTC
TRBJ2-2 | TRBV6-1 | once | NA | CASSVLSLTGELFF | TGTGCCAGCAGTGTTTTGAGCCTCACCGGGGAGCTGTTTTTT
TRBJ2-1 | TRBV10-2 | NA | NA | CASRKGVEQFF | TGCGCCAGCAGAAAGGGAGTTGAGCAGTTCTTC
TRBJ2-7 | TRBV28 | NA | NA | CASCAGGGSAYEQYF | TGTGCCAGCTGTGCCGGAGGGGGGAGTGCCTACGAGCAGTACTTC
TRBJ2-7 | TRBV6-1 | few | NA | CASSELAGDRYEQYF | TGTGCCAGCAGTGAACTCGCAGGGGATCGTTACGAGCAGTACTTC
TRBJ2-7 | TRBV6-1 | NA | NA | CASRPPGTVSYEQYF | TGTGCCAGCAGGCCCCCCGGGACCGTCTCCTACGAGCAGTACTTC
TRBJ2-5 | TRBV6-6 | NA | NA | CASSPPGQRGETQYF | TGTGCCAGCAGTCCCCCAGGGCAACGCGGAGAGACCCAGTACTTC
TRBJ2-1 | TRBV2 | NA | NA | CASTTRAYNEQFF | TGTGCCAGCACCACTCGGGCCTACAATGAGCAGTTCTTC
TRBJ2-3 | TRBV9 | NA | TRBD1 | CASSVGGLTGQGRSTQYF | TGTGCCAGCAGCGTCGGGGGCCTCACGGGACAGGGACGGAGTACGCAGTATTTT
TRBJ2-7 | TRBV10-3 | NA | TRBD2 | CAIRGEGLAGGYEQYF | TGTGCCATCAGGGGAGAAGGACTAGCGGGAGGCTACGAGCAGTACTTC
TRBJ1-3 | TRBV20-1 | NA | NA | CSARTLNTIYF | TGCAGTGCAAGGACCCTGAACACCATATATTTT
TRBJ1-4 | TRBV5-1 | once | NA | CASSLGTASGEKLFF | TGCGCCAGCAGCTTGGGGACAGCCTCGGGCGAAAAACTGTTTTTT
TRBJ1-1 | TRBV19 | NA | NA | CASSIQGPDTEAFF | TGTGCCAGTAGTATCCAGGGCCCTGACACTGAAGCTTTCTTT
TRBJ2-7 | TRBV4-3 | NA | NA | CASSQEGRGEQYF | TGCGCCAGCAGCCAAGAGGGCAGGGGCGAGCAGTACTTC
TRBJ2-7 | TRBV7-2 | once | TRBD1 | CASSHQTGGSYEQYF | TGTGCCAGCAGCCACCAGACAGGGGGCTCCTACGAGCAGTACTTC
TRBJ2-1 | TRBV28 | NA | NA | CASSRGLSREQFF | TGTGCCAGCAGCCGGGGACTGTCACGGGAGCAGTTCTTC
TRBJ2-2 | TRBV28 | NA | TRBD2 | CASRPRLAGGAGELFF | TGTGCCAGCCGACCTAGACTAGCGGGAGGAGCCGGGGAGCTGTTTTTT
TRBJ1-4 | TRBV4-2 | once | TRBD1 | CASSQDGDRDEKLFF | TGTGCCAGCAGCCAAGACGGCGACAGGGACGAAAAACTGTTTTTT
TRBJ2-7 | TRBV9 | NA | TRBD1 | CASSVSPRTGNYEQYF | TGTGCCAGCAGCGTAAGCCCTCGGACAGGGAACTACGAGCAGTACTTC
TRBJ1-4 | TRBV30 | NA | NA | CAWSLEEKLFF | TGTGCCTGGAGTCTAGAGGAAAAACTGTTTTTT
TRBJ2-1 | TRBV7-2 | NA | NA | CASSLASNEQFF | TGTGCCAGCAGCTTAGCCTCCAATGAGCAGTTCTTC
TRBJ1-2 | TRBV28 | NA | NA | CASSPAGPNYGYTF | TGTGCCAGCAGTCCAGCGGGACCTAACTATGGCTACACCTTC
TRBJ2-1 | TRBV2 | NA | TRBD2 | CASGGRGYNEQFF | TGTGCCAGCGGAGGGAGGGGCTACAATGAGCAGTTCTTC
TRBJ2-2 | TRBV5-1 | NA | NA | CASSLLGAGELFF | TGCGCCAGCAGCTTGTTAGGGGCCGGGGAGCTGTTTTTT
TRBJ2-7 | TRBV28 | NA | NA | CASSAPRGSYEQYF | TGTGCCAGCAGTGCCCCGCGGGGCTCCTACGAGCAGTACTTC
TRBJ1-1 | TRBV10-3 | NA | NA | CAISEPSGRNTEAFF | TGTGCCATCAGTGAACCGTCGGGGAGGAACACTGAAGCTTTCTTT
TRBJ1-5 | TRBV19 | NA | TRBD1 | CASSILGQYQPQHF | TGTGCCAGTAGTATTTTGGGACAGTATCAGCCCCAGCATTTT
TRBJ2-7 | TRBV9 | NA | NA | CASSIRGGAYEQYF | TGTGCCAGCAGCATCCGCGGAGGGGCCTACGAGCAGTACTTC
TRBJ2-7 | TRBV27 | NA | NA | CASSLPPGNEQYF | TGTGCCAGCAGTTTACCCCCAGGGAACGAGCAGTACTTC
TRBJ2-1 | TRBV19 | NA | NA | CASSIDQRTNYNEQFF | TGTGCCAGTAGTATAGATCAGCGGACAAATTACAATGAGCAGTTCTTC
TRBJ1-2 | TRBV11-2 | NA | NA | CASSLAPGQSSGYTF | TGTGCCAGCAGCTTAGCCCCGGGACAAAGTTCCGGCTACACCTTC
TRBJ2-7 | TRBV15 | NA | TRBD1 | CATSRLRDRAYEQYF | TGTGCCACCAGCAGGCTCCGGGACAGGGCGTACGAGCAGTACTTC
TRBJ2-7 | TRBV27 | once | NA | CASSPSGPTWGALEQYF | TGTGCCAGCAGTCCATCGGGCCCCACTTGGGGGGCGCTTGAGCAGTACTTC
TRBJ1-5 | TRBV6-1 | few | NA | CASSELEDQPQHF | TGTGCCAGCAGTGAACTGGAGGATCAGCCCCAGCATTTT
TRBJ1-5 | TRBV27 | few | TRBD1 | CASRDLRDSSNQPQHF | TGTGCCAGCAGAGACCTCCGGGACAGCAGCAATCAGCCCCAGCATTTT
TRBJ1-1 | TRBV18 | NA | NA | CASSPIEVVNTEAFF | TGTGCCAGCTCACCGATTGAGGTAGTGAACACTGAAGCTTTCTTT
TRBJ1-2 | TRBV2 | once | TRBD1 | CASSETGRYYGYTF | TGTGCCAGCAGTGAGACAGGGCGGTACTATGGCTACACCTTC
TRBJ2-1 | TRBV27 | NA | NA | CASSLSLANSYNEQFF | TGTGCCAGCAGTTTATCCCTAGCGAACTCCTACAATGAGCAGTTCTTC
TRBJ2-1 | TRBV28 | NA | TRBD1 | CASIPAGTGGYNEQFF | TGTGCCAGCATCCCTGCCGGGACAGGGGGGTACAATGAGCAGTTCTTC
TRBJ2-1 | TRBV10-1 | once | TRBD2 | CASSQTSGRHDEQFF | TGCGCCAGCAGCCAGACTAGCGGGAGGCACGATGAGCAGTTCTTC